This entry concerns a single T cell receptor (beta chain). A single count supports this clone. Its antigen remains unidentified. Within one base of it there is no much larger clone, and no base qualities were kept. This record belongs to a study of cytomegalovirus exposure and HLA in healthy donors (dated by TCRdb to between 2016 and 2019). As for the study more broadly: In an earlier analysis of under 600 of the donors, under 300 Gb of sequence data and approximately 100 million unique TCR beta sequences from about 190 million T cells were reported. In a later analysis, previously published TCR beta repertoires from more than 500 donors were re-analyzed and high-resolution HLA genotyping was added so that TCR occurrence patterns could be studied. Donor age, sex, ethnicity and CMV serostatus were compiled together with the repertoire data. Using immunosequencing, the study profiled T cell repertoires from 500 to 800 subjects and related those repertoires to cytomegalovirus serostatus. Among the roughly 410 genotyped donors, 75% to 90% belonged to the genetic ancestry cluster associated with self-reported Caucasian donors. Across some 400 genotyped donors of the cohort, an average of approximately 200,000 unique TCR beta nucleotide sequences per donor were sequenced, and 15% to 20% of those sequences were non-productive. Class I and class II HLA loci were covered by the typing at four-digit resolution. In the later analysis, no new phenotypic data were used to find candidate immune exposures; instead, reliance was placed on TCR beta sequences and their occurrence across donors. Along with the approximately 650-subject first cohort, a separate validation cohort of over a hundred different subjects was used. Roughly 300 gigabases of sequencing data and approximately 80 million unique TCR sequences were included in an early release covering under 650 HLA-typed donors. An earlier analysis of approximately 580 of the donors used high-throughput TCR beta sequencing to judge whether each TCR beta V gene segment behaved as functional or pseudogenic. The study aimed to test whether cataloging public T cell receptors could reveal signatures of past pathogen exposure. Genome-wide SNP genotypes for about 55% of the roughly 670 donors were used in a later genetic analysis, which treated that subset as a discovery cohort. The number of donors typed differed by locus, with about 629-630 for A, B, C, DRB1 and DQB1, roughly 520 for DQA1, some 570 for DPA1, and 472 for DPB1. The study combined high-throughput TCR immunosequencing, statistical association of individual TCRs with disease status, and machine learning to predict cytomegalovirus infection status. Every discovery cohort repertoire had been produced on one sequencing platform. A handful of DR-DQ haplotypes were handled as single units for association and clustering because linkage in the cohort was strong.

The library was built by means of the immunoSEQ multiplex PCR assay. For the multiplex PCR, a mixture combining 60 forward primers for TCR Vbeta segments and 13 reverse primers for TCR Jbeta segments was used. The CDR3 region of rearranged TCR beta genes was amplified from genomic DNA by a multiplex PCR assay. Amplified TCR beta libraries were sequenced as 87-base-pair reads on the Illumina HiSeq System. Per the source publication's procedure: A later analysis tallied some 79 million unique TCR beta chains across the 650 to 750 repertoires, and 10 million to 11 million of those chains were shared by two or more donors. Raw reads were error-corrected and collapsed into unique sequences by a nearest-neighbor algorithm in which closely related sequences were merged to remove PCR and sequencing errors. V, D and J gene segments were assigned by aligning CDR3 sequences to IMGT reference sequences. For a sequence to be retained, a match of at least six nucleotides was required to both a V gene segment and a J gene segment. Rearrangements were classified as productive when the CDR3 lacked stop codons and remained in frame with V and J, and all other rearrangements were classified as non-productive. Following IMGT convention, CDR3 was defined as the stretch from the second conserved V-encoded cysteine to the conserved J-encoded phenylalanine. The earlier analysis of approximately 590 of the donors excluded any sequence lacking an unambiguous match to a single V gene segment. An earlier analysis of 587 of the donors classified V segments as functional when productive rearrangements were above 56.7% and as segregating when the standard deviation between donors was above 5%. To diagnose cytomegalovirus status from the catalog of TCR beta chain sequences, a statistical classification framework was built. In a later analysis, V and J genes were assigned by comparing TCR nucleotide sequences against IMGT/GENE-DB human TR gene sequences. A later analysis assigned CDR3 sequences and most-parsimonious VDJ recombination scenarios with the TCRdist pipeline. In a later analysis, each TCR beta chain was defined by its CDR3 amino acid sequence together with its V-gene family, and reads without a unique V-gene family were excluded. To address suspected cross-contamination and a sequencing artifact, a later analysis removed under 600 highly shared, low-generation-probability nucleotide sequences. A later analysis calculated a clonal expansion index for each public chain from normalized within-repertoire ranks of inferred template counts. Generation probabilities in a later analysis came from a VDJ recombination model fitted to out-of-frame rearrangements, and those results were checked against IGoR. In a later analysis, TCR-TCR, TCR-HLA and TCR-CMV co-occurrence was scored with hypergeometric tests, and a repertoire-size bias correction was applied to TCR pairs. In a later analysis, false discovery rates were estimated by permuting HLA or CMV assignments 20 times. In a later analysis, co-occurring TCRs were grouped with DBSCAN, and TCRdist sequence similarity was added when clustering was performed within HLA-allele-positive subsets. Repertoires with fewer than 30,000 or more than 120,000 public chains, plus five repertoires with anomalous nucleotide sharing, were excluded from co-occurrence clustering. TCRdb took over this immuneACCESS table, retaining in-frame rearrangements with V and J assigned. Such tables are incomplete; in checked studies, under half of the missing clones stem from an unresolved V gene, and the remainder is unexplained. That table furnishes V, J and clone size, whereas the DNA furnished D and trimming. In all, the sample holds approximately 180,000 clones, and roughly 77% of those were seen once. Clones ranked in the top ten supply 1.6% of the sample.

The cohort was made up of roughly 670 healthy bone marrow donors. At the time of sampling, every cohort member was nominally healthy, though immune exposures that went unrecorded were likely present. The donor was CMV seronegative and was included in the group of approximately 350 seronegative cohort members. Each donor provided a peripheral blood sample, and peripheral blood mononuclear cells were used for TCR beta sequencing. Genomic DNA extraction from the blood cell samples was performed with the Qiagen DNeasy Blood Extraction Kit. Broad study findings and their caveats: A later analysis reported that several top co-occurrence clusters appeared linked to parvovirus B19, influenza, CMV and Epstein-Barr virus. Because HLA typing was missing for some donors at each locus, association tests included only the typed subset. In a later analysis, HLA-associated TCR beta chains showed more clonal expansion and lower generation probabilities than non-associated chains that were equally common. According to a later genetic analysis, donors in an Asian-associated ancestry cluster had fewer N-insertions in productive TCRs than the approximately 670-donor mean. A later genetic analysis associated a missense DCLRE1C variant with V-gene and J-gene trimming of TCR beta chains, and an independent cohort replicated the association. Sequencing depth was assumed to be roughly uniform across donors in the presence/absence analyses, though that assumption may not hold. According to a later analysis, most CMV-associated TCR beta chains appeared to be HLA-restricted, and the HLA associations seemed to be driven largely by CMV exposure. For the cohort, immune exposure information was limited to CMV serostatus. Correlated functional status among segregating V segments might be attributable to linkage disequilibrium, but an unknown experimental factor could not be ruled out. A later analysis associated roughly 17,000 TCR beta sequences with specific HLA alleles at a false discovery rate of 0.05. An earlier analysis of some 560 of the donors showed that most TCR beta V segments appeared in productive rearrangements either about 87% or about 30% of the time, which broadly matched IMGT annotations. In a later analysis, the rate of TCR association differed among HLA loci, with DRB1 alleles having the most associated TCRs and HLA-C alleles having the fewest. Three of the identified cytomegalovirus-associated TCR beta chains were confirmed in vitro to be specific for cytomegalovirus antigens. Assigning TCR associations to individual alleles was difficult when HLA alleles, especially DR and DQ, strongly co-occurred. A cluster of highly shared sequence variants was judged likely to be a technical artifact of the sequencing pipeline. In the study, around 150 TCR beta chains were listed as associated with cytomegalovirus. In both the original and validation cohorts, the classifier was reported to diagnose cytomegalovirus status with high specificity and sensitivity. Some IMGT-functional V segments, including TRBV6-2 and TRBV6-3, could not be told apart with the 87-base-pair reads, so those segments were excluded. A further reported finding was that TCR beta sequences accurately predicted the HLA-A and HLA-B alleles for most subjects in the first cohort. It was suggested by the authors that the approach could potentially be generalized to other disease states and immunological phenotypes. Across donors, most TCR sequences were observed very rarely, whereas some public TCRs were present in many individuals. In this cohort, only TCR beta chains were sequenced, and detectable features were limited by the absence of alpha or paired-chain data. The earlier analysis of around 600 of the donors excluded approximately 17 rarely observed V segments, including chromosome 9 orphons, because counts were too low.

V is shortened by 5 bases, J by 0 bases, and the region joining them spans 13 bases. Reading from cysteine to phenylalanine, the CDR3 counts 15 amino acids. The CDR3 DNA has 45 bases and is translated from base 1. Taken from the germline V gene (reference sequence), the CDR1 and CDR2 loops are LNHDA and SQIVND. The chain is assembled from TRBV19 and TRBJ1-1, with the identity of the D gene unclear. The sequenced sample was PBMCs. The sequence was obtained from a woman aged 45-60 years in good health and CMV-seronegative. The nucleotides read TGTGCCAGTAGTGCCGAGATAGACTTGAACACTGAAGCTTTCTTT. Translated, this gives CASSAEIDLNTEAFF.